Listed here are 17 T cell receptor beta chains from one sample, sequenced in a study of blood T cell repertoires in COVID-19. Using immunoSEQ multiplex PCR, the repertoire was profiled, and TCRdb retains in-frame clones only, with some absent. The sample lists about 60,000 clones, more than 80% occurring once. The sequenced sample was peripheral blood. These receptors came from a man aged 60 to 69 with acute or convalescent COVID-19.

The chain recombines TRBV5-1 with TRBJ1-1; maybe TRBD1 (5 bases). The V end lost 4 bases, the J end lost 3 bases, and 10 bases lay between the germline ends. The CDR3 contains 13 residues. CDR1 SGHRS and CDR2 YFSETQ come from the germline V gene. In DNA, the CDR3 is TGCGCCAGCAGCCGGGGGACCGACACTGAAGCTTTCTTT. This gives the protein CASSRGTDTEAFF.

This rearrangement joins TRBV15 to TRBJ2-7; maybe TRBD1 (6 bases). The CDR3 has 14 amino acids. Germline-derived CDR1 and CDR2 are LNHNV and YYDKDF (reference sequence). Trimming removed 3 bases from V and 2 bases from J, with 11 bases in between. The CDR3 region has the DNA TGTGCCACCAGCAGGGAAGGGGGTCCCTACGAGCAGTACTTC. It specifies CATSREGGPYEQYF.

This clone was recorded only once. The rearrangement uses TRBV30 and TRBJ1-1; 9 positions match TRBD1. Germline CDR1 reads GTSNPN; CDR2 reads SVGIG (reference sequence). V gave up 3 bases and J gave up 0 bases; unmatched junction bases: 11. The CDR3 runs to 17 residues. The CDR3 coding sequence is TGTGCCTGGAGGTACAGGGGGCTGACGCACATGAACACTGAAGCTTTCTTT. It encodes CAWRYRGLTHMNTEAFF.

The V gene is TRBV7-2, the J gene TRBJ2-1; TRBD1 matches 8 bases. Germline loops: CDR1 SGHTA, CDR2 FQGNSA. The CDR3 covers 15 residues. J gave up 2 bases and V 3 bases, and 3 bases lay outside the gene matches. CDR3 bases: TGTGCCAGCAGCTTGGACAGGGAGGCCTACAATGAGCAGTTCTTC. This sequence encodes CASSLDREAYNEQFF.

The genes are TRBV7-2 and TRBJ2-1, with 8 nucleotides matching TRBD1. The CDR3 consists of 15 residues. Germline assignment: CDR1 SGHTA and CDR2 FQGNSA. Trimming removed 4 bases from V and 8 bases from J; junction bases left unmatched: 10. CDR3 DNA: TGTGCCAGCAGCTCAAGGACAGGGCAGGGCGATGAGCAGTTCTTC. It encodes CASSSRTGQGDEQFF.

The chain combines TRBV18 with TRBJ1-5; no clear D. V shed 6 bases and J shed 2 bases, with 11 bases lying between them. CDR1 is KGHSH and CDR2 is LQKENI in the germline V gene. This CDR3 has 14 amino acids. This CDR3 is CASSLDKGNQPQHF. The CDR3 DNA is TGTGCCAGCTCCCTCGACAAAGGCAATCAGCCCCAGCATTTT.

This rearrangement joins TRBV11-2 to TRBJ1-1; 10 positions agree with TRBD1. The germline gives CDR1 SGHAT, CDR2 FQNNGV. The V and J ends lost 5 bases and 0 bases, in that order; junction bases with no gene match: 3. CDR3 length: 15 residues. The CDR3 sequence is CASSRDRGVNTEAFF. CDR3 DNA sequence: TGTGCCAGCAGCAGGGACAGGGGAGTGAACACTGAAGCTTTCTTT.

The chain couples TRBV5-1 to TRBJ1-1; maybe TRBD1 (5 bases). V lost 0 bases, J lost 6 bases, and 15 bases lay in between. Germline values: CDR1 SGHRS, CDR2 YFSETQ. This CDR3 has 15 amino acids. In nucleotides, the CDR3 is TGCGCCAGCAGCTTGGCCTTGTCAGGGCCAGCTGAAGCTTTCTTT. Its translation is CASSLALSGPAEAFF.

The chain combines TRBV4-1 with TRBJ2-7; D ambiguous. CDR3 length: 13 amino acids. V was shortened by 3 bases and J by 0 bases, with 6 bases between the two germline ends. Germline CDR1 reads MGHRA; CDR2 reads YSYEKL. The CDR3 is CASSHGGSYEQYF. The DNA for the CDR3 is TGCGCCAGCAGCCACGGCGGCTCCTACGAGCAGTACTTC.

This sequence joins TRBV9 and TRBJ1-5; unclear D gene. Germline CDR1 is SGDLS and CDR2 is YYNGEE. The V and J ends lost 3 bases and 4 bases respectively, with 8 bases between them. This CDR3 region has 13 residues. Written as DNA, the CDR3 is TGTGCCAGCAGCGGGGGAGTTAATCAGCCCCAGCATTTT. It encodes CASSGGVNQPQHF. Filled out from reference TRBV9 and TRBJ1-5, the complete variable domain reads DSGVTQTPKHLITATGQRVTLRCSPRSGDLSVYWYQQSLDQGLQFLIQYYNGEERAKGNILERFSAQQFPDLHSELNLSSLELGDSALYFCASSGGVNQPQHFGDGTRLSIL.

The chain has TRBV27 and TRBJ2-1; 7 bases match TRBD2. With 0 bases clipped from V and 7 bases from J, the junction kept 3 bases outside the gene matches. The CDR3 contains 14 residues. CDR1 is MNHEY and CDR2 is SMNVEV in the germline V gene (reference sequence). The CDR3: CASSLSRTRNEQFF. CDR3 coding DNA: TGTGCCAGCAGTTTATCTCGGACTAGAAATGAGCAGTTCTTC.

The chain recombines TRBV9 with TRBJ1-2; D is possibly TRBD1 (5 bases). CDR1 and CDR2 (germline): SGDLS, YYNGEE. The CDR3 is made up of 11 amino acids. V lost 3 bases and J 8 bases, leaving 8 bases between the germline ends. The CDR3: CASSAGGGYTF. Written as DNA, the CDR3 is TGTGCCAGCAGCGCCGGGGGGGGCTACACCTTC. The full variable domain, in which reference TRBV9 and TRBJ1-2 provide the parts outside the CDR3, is DSGVTQTPKHLITATGQRVTLRCSPRSGDLSVYWYQQSLDQGLQFLIQYYNGEERAKGNILERFSAQQFPDLHSELNLSSLELGDSALYFCASSAGGGYTFGSGTRLTVV.

CDR3 in DNA: TGTGCCAGCAGTTTAAGTGGGTCTAGCGGGAGGGCCATTAAGCAGTTCTTC. This gives the protein CASSLSGSSGRAIKQFF. The chain joins TRBV28 to TRBJ2-1, with 12 bases lining up with TRBD2. The V and J ends lost 2 bases and 11 bases, in that order; junction bases with no gene match: 13. The V gene's germline CDR1 is MDHEN and CDR2 SYDVKM. The CDR3 extends over 17 amino acids.

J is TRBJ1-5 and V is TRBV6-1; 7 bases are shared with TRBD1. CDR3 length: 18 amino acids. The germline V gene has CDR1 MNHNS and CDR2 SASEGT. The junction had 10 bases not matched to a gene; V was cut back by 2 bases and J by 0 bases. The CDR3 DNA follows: TGTGCCAGCAGTGAATTAGCGGGACAGTCTTATAGCAATCAGCCCCAGCATTTT. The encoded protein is CASSELAGQSYSNQPQHF.

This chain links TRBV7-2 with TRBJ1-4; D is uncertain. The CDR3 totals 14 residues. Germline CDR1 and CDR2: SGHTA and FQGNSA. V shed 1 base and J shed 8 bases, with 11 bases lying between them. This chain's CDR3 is CASSLGVRREKLFF. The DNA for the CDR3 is TGTGCCAGCAGCTTAGGTGTCCGGAGGGAAAAACTGTTTTTT.

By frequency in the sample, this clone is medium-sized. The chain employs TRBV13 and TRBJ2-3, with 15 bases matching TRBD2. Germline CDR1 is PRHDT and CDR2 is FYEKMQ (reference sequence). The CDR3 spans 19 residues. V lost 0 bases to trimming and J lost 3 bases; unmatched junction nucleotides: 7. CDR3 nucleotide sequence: TGTGCCAGCAGCTTAGGCCAGGGACTAGCGGGAGGTGTTACAGATACGCAGTATTTT. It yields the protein CASSLGQGLAGGVTDTQYF.

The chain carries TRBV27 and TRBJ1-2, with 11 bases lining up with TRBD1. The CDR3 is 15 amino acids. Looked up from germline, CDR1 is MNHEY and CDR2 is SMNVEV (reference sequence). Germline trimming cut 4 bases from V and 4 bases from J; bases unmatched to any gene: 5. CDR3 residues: CASSYGTGGLYGYTF. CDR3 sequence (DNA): TGTGCCAGCAGTTACGGGACAGGGGGGCTCTATGGCTACACCTTC.